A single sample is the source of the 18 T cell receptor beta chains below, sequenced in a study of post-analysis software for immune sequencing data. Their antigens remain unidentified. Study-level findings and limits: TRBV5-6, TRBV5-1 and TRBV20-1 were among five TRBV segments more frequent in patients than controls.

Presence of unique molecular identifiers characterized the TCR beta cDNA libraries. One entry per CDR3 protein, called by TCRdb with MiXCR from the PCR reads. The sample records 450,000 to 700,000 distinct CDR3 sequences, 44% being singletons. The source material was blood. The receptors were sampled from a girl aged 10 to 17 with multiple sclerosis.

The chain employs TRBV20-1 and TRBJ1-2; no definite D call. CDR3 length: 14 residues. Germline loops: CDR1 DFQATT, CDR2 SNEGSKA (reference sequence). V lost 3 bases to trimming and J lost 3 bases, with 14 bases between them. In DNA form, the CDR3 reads TGCAGTGCTAGGGTGACACCTAACCACTATGGCTACACCTTC. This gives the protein CSARVTPNHYGYTF.

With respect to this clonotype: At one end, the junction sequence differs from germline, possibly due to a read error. The CDR3 reads CAISRDSGANVRTF. Here the CDR3 DNA reads TGTGCCATCAGTAGGGACTCTGGGGCCAACGTCCGGACTTTC. The V call is TRBV10-3, the J call TRBJ2-6, with D maybe TRBD2 (6 bases). CDR3 length equals 14 residues. Germline CDR1 is ENHRY and CDR2 is SYGVKD.

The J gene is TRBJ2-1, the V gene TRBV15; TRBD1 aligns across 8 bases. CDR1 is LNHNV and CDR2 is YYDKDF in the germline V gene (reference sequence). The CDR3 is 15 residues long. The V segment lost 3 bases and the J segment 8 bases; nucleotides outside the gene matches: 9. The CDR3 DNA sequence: TGTGCCACCAGCAGCGACAGGGGTTGGTTCTATGAGCAGTTCTTC. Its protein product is CATSSDRGWFYEQFF.

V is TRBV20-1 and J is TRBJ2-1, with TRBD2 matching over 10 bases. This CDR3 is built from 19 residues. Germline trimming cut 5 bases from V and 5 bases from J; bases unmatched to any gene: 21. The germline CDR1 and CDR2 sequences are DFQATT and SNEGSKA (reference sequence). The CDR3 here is CSASERWSGRDPQDNEQFF. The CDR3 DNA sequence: TGCAGTGCTTCCGAGAGGTGGAGCGGGAGGGATCCCCAGGACAATGAGCAGTTCTTC.

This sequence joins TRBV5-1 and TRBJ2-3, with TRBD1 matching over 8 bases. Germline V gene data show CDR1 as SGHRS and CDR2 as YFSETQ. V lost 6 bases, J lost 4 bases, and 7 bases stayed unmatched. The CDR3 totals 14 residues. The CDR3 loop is CASTQDRASDTQYF. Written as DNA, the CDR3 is TGCGCCAGCACGCAGGACAGGGCATCAGATACGCAGTATTTT.

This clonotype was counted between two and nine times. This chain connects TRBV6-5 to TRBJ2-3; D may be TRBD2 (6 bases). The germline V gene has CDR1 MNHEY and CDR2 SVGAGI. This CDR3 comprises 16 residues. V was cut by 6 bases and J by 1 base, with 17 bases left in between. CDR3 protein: CASRSLLEGGTDTQYF. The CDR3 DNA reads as TGTGCCAGCAGGAGCCTGCTGGAGGGAGGCACAGATACGCAGTATTTT.

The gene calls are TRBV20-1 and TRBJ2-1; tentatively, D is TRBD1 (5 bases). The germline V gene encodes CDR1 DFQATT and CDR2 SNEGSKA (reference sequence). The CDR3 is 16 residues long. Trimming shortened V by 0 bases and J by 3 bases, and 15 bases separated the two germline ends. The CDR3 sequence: CSARETGSRVYNEQFF. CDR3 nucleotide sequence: TGCAGTGCTAGAGAAACAGGTTCTCGGGTCTACAATGAGCAGTTCTTC.

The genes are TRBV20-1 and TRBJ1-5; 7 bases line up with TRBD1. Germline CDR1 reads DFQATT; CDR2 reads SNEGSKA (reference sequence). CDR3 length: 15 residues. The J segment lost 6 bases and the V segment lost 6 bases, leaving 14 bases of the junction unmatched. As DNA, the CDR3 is TGCAGTGCCCCCCCCCCGACAGGGAGTCTTCAGCCCCAGCATTTT. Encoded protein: CSAPPPTGSLQPQHF.

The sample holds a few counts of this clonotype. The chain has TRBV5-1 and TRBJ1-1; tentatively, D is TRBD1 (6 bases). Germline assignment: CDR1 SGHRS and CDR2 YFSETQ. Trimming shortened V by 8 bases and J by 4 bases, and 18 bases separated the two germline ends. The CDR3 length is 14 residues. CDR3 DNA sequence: TGCGCCAGTAGCCCCGGGGGGGCCGGCACTGAAGCTTTCTTT. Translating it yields CASSPGGAGTEAFF.

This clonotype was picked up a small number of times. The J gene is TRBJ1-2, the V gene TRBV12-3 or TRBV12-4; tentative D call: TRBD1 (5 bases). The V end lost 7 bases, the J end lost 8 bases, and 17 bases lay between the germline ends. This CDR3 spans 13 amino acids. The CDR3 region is CASTPSGWWGYTF. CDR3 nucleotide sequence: TGTGCCAGCACCCCGTCAGGGTGGTGGGGCTACACCTTC.

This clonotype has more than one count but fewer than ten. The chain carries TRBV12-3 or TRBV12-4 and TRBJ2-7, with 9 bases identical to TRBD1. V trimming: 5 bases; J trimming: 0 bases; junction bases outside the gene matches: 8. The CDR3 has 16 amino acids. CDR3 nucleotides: TGTGCCAGCAGTGCTCCCGGGACAGGGAGCTCCTACGAGCAGTACTTC. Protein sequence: CASSAPGTGSSYEQYF.

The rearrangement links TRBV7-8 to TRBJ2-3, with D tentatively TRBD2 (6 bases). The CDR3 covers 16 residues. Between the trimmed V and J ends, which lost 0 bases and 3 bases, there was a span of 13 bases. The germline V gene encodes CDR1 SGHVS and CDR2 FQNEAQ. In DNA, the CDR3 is TGTGCCAGCAGCTTAGCCTCTCAGGCGGGAACAGATACGCAGTATTTT. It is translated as CASSLASQAGTDTQYF.

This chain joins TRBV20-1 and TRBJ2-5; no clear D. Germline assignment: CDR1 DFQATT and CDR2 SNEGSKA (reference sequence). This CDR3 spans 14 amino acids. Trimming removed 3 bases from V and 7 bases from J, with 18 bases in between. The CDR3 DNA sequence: TGCAGTGCTAGTTCTTCCTCCGGGTCGGGGACCCAGTACTTC. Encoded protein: CSASSSSGSGTQYF.

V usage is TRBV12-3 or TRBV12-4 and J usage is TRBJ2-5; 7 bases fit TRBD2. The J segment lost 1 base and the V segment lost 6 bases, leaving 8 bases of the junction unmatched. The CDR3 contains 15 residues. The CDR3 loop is CASSTDLAVQETQYF. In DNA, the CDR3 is TGTGCCAGCAGCACCGACCTAGCGGTCCAAGAGACCCAGTACTTC.

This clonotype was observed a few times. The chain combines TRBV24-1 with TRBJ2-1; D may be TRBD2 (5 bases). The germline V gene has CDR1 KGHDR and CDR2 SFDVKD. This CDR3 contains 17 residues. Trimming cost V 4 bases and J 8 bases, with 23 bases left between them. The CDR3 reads CATSDPKATSKEDEQFF. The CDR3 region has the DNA TGTGCCACCAGTGACCCCAAGGCAACCAGCAAGGAGGATGAGCAGTTCTTC.

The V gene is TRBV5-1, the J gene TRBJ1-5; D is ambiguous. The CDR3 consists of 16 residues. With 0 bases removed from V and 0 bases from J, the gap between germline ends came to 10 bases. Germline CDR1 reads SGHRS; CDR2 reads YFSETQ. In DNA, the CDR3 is TGCGCCAGCAGCTTGGTGGCACCCCTTAGCAATCAGCCCCAGCATTTT. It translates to CASSLVAPLSNQPQHF.

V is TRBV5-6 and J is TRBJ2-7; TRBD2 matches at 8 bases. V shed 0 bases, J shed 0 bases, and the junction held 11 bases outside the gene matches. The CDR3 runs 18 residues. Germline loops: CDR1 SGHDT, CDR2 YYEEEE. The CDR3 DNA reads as TGTGCCAGCAGCTTGGAGGGACTAGGTATTCTCTCCTCCTACGAGCAGTACTTC. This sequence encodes CASSLEGLGILSSYEQYF.

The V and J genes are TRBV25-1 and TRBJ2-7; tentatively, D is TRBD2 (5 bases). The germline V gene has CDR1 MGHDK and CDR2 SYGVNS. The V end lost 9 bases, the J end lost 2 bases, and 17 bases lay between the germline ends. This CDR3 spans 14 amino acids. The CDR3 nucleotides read TGTGCCAGTACGTCCCGGGGATTTCCCTACGAGCAGTACTTC. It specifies CASTSRGFPYEQYF.